The subject of this entry is one TCR beta chain. Antigen unknown. The investigators amplified TCR beta CDR3 regions from RNA transcripts. The TCR CDR3 first-round RT-PCR relied on the HTBI primer set. MiXCR, run by TCRdb on the multiplex PCR reads, gives a single entry per CDR3 protein. In the table there are approximately 370,000 distinct CDR3 sequences, about 15% of which are singletons. This specimen comes from a study of T cells in Graves' hyperthyroidism and ophthalmopathy. Study overall: Peripheral blood sampling occurred at initial diagnosis, before any treatment. General study results and limits: Within blood appeared most thyroid clonotypes that had expanded above 0.001. Ophthalmopathy was identified by the model a median about seven months ahead of onset.

The V and J ends lost 0 bases and 8 bases respectively, with 15 bases between them. Germline V gives CDR1 SGHRS, CDR2 YFSETQ. The CDR3 spans 16 residues. This receptor was taken from a young woman with Graves' hyperthyroidism. Sequenced sample: blood. This chain joins TRBV5-1 and TRBJ1-6; D is possibly TRBD1 (6 bases). The DNA for the CDR3 is TGCGCCAGCAGCTTGGCAGGGGACCCTAGGGATTCACCCCTCCACTTT. This codes for CASSLAGDPRDSPLHF.